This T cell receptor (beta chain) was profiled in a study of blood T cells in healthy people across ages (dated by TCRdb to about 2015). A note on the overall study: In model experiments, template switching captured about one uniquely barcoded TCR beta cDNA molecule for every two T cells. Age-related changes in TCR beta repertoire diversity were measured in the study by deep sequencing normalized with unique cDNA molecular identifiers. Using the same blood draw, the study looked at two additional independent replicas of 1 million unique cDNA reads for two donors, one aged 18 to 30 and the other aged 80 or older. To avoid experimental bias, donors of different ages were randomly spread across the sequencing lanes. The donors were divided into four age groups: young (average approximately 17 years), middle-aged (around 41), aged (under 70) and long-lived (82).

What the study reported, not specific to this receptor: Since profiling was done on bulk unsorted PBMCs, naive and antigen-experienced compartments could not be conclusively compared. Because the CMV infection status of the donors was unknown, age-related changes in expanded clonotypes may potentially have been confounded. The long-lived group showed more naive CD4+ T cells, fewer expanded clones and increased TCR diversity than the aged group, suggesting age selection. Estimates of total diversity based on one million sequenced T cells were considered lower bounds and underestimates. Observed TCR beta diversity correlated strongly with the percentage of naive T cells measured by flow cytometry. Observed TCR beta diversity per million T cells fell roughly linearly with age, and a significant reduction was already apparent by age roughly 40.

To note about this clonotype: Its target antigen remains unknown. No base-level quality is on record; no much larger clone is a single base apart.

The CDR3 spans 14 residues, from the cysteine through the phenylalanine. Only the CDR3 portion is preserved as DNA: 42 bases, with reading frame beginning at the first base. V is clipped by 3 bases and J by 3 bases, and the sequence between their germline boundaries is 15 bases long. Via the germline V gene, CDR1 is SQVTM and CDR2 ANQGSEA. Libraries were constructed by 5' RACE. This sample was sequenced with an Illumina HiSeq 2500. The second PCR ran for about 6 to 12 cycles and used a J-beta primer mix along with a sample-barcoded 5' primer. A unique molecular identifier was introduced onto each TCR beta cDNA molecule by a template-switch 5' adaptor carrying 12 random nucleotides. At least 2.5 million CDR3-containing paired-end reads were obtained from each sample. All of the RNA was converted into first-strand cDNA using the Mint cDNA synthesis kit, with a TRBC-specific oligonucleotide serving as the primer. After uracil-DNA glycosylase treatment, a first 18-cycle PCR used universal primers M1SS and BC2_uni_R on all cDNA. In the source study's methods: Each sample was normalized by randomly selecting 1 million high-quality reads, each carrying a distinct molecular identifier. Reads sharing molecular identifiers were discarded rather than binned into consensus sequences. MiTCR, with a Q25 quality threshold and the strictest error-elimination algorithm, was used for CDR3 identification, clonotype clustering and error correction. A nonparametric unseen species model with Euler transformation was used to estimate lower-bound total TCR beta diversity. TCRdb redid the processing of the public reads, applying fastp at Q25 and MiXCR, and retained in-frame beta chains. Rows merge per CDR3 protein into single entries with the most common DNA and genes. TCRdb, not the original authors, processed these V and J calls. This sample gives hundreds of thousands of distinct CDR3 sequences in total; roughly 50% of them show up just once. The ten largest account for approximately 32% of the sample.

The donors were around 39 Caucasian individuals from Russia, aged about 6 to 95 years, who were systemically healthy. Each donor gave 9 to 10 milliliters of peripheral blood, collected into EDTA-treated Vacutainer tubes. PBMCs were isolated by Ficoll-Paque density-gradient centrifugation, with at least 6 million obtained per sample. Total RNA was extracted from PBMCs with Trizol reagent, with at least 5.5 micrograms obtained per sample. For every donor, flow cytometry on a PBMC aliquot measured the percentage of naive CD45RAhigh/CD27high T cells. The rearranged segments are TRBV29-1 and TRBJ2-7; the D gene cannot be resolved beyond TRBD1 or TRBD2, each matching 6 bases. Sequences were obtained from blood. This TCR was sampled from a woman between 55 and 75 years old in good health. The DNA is TGCAGCGTTGATAAGGGGGGCAACGGCTACGAGCAGTACTTC. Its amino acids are CSVDKGGNGYEQYF.